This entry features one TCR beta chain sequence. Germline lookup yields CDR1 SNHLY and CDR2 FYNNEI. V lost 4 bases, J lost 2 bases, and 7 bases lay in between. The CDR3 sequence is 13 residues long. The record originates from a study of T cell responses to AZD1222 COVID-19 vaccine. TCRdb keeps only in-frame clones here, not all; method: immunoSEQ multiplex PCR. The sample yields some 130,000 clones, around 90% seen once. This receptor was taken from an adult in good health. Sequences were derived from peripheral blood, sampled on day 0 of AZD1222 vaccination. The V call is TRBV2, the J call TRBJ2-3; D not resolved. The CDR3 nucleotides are TGTGCCAGCAGTGTTTTTTCCACAGATACGCAGTATTTT. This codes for CASSVFSTDTQYF.